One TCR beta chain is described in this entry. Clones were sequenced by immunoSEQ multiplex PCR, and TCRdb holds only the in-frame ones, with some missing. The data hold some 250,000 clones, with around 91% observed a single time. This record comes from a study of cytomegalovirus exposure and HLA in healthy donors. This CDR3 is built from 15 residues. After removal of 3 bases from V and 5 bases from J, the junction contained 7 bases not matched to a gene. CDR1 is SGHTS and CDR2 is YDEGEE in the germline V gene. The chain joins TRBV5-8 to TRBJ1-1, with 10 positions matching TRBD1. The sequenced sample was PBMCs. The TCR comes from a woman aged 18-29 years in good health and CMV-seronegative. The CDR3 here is CASSWGTGVITEAFF. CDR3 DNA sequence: TGTGCCAGCAGCTGGGGGACAGGGGTTATTACTGAAGCTTTCTTT.